This T cell receptor (beta chain) was identified in a study of beta chain features in type 1 diabetes. TCRB transcripts that were expressed got sequenced, as all of the isolated RNA had been reverse transcribed. This table comes from immunoSEQ multiplex PCR, and its TCRdb copy is limited to in-frame clones, with some not included. The sample carries about 900,000 clones, roughly 15% recorded once. The CDR3 runs 17 residues. The germline gives CDR1 SGHAT, CDR2 FQNNGV. The ends were cut back, 4 bases at V and 0 bases at J, with 13 bases in the middle. The chain couples TRBV11-2 to TRBJ2-6, with a weak D call TRBD2 (6 bases). The sequenced sample was naive CD4+ T cells from blood. The TCR was taken from a young woman in good health. CDR3 in amino acids: CASSSYVGGSGANVLTF. The CDR3 coding sequence is TGTGCCAGCAGCTCCTACGTGGGGGGCTCTGGGGCCAACGTCCTGACTTTC.